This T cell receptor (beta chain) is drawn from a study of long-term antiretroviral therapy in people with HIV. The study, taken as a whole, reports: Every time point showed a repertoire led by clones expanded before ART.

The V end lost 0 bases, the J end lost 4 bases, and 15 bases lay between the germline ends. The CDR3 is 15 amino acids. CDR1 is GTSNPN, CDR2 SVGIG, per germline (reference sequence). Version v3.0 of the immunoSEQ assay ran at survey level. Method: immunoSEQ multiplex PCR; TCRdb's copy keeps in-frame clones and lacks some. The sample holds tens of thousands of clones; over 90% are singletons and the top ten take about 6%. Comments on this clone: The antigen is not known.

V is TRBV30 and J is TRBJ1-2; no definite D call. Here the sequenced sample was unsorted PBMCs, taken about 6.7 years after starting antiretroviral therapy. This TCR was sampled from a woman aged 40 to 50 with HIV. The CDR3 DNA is TGTGCCTGGAGTGTAATAAGATCTGTCCTCTATGGCTACACCTTC. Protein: CAWSVIRSVLYGYTF.